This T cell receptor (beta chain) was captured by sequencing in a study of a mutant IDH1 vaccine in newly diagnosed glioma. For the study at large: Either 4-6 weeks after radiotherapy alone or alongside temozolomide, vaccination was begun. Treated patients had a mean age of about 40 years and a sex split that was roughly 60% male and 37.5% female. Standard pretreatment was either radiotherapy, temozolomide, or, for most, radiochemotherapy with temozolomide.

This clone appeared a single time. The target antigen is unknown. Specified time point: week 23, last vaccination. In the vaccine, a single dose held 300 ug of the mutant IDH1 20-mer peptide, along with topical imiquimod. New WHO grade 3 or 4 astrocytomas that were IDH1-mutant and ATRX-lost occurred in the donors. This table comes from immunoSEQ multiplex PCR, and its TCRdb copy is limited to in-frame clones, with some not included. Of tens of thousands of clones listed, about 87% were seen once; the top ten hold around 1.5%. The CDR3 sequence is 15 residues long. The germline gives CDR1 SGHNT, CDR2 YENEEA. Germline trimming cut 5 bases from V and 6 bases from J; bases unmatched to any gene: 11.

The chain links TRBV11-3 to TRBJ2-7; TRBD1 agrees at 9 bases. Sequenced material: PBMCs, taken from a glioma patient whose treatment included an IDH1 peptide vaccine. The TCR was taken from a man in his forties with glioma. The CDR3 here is CASSLQGQGRGEQYF. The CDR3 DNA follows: TGTGCCAGCAGCCTCCAGGGACAGGGACGAGGCGAGCAGTACTTC.